This passage covers 10 T cell receptor beta chains from one sample sequenced in a study of post-analysis software for immune sequencing data (dated by TCRdb to between 2014 and 2017). Which antigens these TCRs recognize remains unknown. Libraries were made using PCR. These reads were obtained on an Illumina HiSeq 2500. To reduce PCR and sequencing biases, unique molecular identifiers were incorporated into the TCR beta cDNA libraries. TCRdb took the public reads, trimmed them with fastp at Q25, ran MiXCR for clone calling and kept in-frame beta chains. Identical CDR3 protein sequences are pooled into one entry, listed with their most common genes and DNA. The sample table lists 380,000 or so distinct CDR3 sequences, roughly 35% of them with a count of one. The top ten constitute roughly 13% of the sample. What the research found in general, with its limitations: A few TRBV segments, including TRBV5-6, TRBV5-1 and TRBV20-1, were significantly more frequent in patients than controls.

Material: blood. These TCRs come from a girl aged 10 to 17 with multiple sclerosis.

This clonotype has just a few counts. This chain links TRBV12-3 or TRBV12-4 with TRBJ2-1; 11 nucleotides agree with TRBD2. V was pared by 5 bases and J by 7 bases, with 7 bases of the junction left unmatched. This CDR3 is built from 15 residues. The DNA for the CDR3 is TGTGCCAGCAGTCGTAGCGGGGGGGTTTGGAATGAGCAGTTCTTC. Its translation: CASSRSGGVWNEQFF.

This clonotype was recorded a few times. The chain employs TRBV7-3 and TRBJ2-1; either TRBD1 or TRBD2 may fit D (6 bases each). Per the germline V gene, CDR1 is SGHTA and CDR2 is FQGTGA. The V gene lost 1 base and the J gene lost 8 bases, with 21 bases spanning the gap. The CDR3 consists of 17 residues. The CDR3 DNA sequence: TGTGCCAGCAGCTTAAGGGGGCGGTCGGGGGCAATCGATGAGCAGTTCTTC. Encoded protein: CASSLRGRSGAIDEQFF. The full variable domain, in which reference TRBV7-3 and TRBJ2-1 provide the parts outside the CDR3, is GAGVSQTPSNKVTEKGKYVELRCDPISGHTALYWYRQSLGQGPEFLIYFQGTGAADDSGLPNDRFFAVRPEGSVSTLKIQRTERGDSAVYLCASSLRGRSGAIDEQFFGPGTRLTVL.

CDR3 loop: CASSLLAGGKETQYF. The CDR3 region has the DNA TGTGCCAGCAGCCTACTAGCGGGGGGGAAAGAGACCCAGTACTTC. The genes are TRBV12-3 or TRBV12-4 and TRBJ2-7, with 13 bases aligning to TRBD2. TRBJ2-5 explains the end of the DNA better; the J call may be wrong. The CDR3 extends over 15 amino acids.

In its sample, this clonotype was seen a few times. The V call is TRBV12-3 or TRBV12-4, the J call TRBJ1-5, with D possibly being TRBD1 (5 bases). Between the trimmed V and J ends, which lost 10 bases and 4 bases, there was a span of 17 bases. This CDR3 contains 14 residues. CDR3 coding DNA: TGTGCCACCGCGGGGCCGCCTTCGAATCAGCCCCAGCATTTT. Its protein is CATAGPPSNQPQHF.

The table lists this clonotype with many counts. The CDR3 loop reads CSASVTYGYTF. Written as DNA, the CDR3 is TGCAGTGCTAGTGTGACCTATGGCTACACCTTC. V gene TRBV20-1 combines with J gene TRBJ1-2; D not certain. There are 11 residues in the CDR3. V lost 3 bases to trimming and J lost 4 bases, with 6 bases between them. The germline gives CDR1 DFQATT, CDR2 SNEGSKA (reference sequence).

CDR3 nucleotides: TGTGCCATCGGGGTCGCATTACCGAACAATGAGCAGTTCTTC. Its translation: CAIGVALPNNEQFF. The genes are TRBV10-3 and TRBJ2-1; D not resolved. V was cut by 8 bases and J by 5 bases, with 16 bases left in between. Germline V gives CDR1 ENHRY, CDR2 SYGVKD. The CDR3 runs to 14 residues.

A note on this clonotype: A much bigger clone sits one base away, suggesting this may be a read error. A read error is likely, as this CDR3 ends without the conserved phenylalanine or tryptophan. The chain combines TRBV6-1 with TRBJ2-4, with D possibly TRBD1 on 7 matching bases. The CDR3 runs to 15 residues. The germline V gene encodes CDR1 MNHNS and CDR2 SASEGT. Trimming pared 10 bases from V and 0 bases from J, leaving 16 bases between. The CDR3 is CATEHRGLAKNIQYY. The CDR3 coding sequence is TGTGCCACCGAACACAGGGGACTAGCCAAAAACATTCAGTACTAC.

This clonotype was detected a few times. This chain connects TRBV4-3 to TRBJ2-1, with a weak D call TRBD2 (6 bases). With 4 bases removed from V and 4 bases from J, the gap between germline ends came to 11 bases. Germline loops: CDR1 LGHNA, CDR2 YSLEER. The CDR3 has 14 amino acids. CDR3 region: CASSRDSNYNEQFF. The CDR3 DNA follows: TGCGCCAGCAGCCGGGACTCGAATTACAATGAGCAGTTCTTC.

This rearrangement joins TRBV10-3 to TRBJ1-2; no clear D. Germline V lookup: CDR1 ENHRY, CDR2 SYGVKD. V was trimmed by 7 bases and J by 4 bases, leaving 16 bases between them. CDR3 length: 14 amino acids. CDR3 nucleotide sequence: TGTGCCATCACCGAGGAGGGTTGGAGCTATGGCTACACCTTC. Its translation is CAITEEGWSYGYTF.

This clonotype was counted a few times. The chain combines TRBV12-3 or TRBV12-4 with TRBJ2-7, with D possibly called TRBD1 or TRBD2 (5 bases each). V was pared by 6 bases and J by 1 base, with 16 bases between. The CDR3 totals 15 residues. The CDR3 loop is CASSRGPGDSYEQYF. CDR3 nucleotide sequence: TGTGCCAGCAGCCGGGGCCCCGGTGATTCCTACGAGCAGTACTTC.